Listed below are T cell receptor beta chains from one sample, sequenced in a study of blood T cells in healthy people across ages. A single record per CDR3 protein comes from TCRdb applying MiXCR to the 5' RACE reads. The table shows 1.5 million to 2 million distinct CDR3 sequences, with around 50% occurring only once. The sample consisted of blood. The receptors come from a middle-aged woman in good health. Each CDR3 is given with its conserved first and last residue. A D gene is named only where the DNA matches it firmly. Clone size, where shown, is once, few, many, or a class for clones that have expanded.

V,J,D,size,DNA,CDR3
TRBV13,TRBJ2-7,TRBD2,few,TGTGCCAGCAGCATGACTAGCGCTCTCGAGCAGTACTTC,CASSMTSALEQYF
TRBV7-2,TRBJ2-7,TRBD1,few,TGTGCCAGCAGCCTTCACAGGGGACGCGACGAGCAGTACTTC,CASSLHRGRDEQYF
TRBV27,TRBJ2-7,TRBD1,few,TGTGCCAGCAGGACAGGGAATCGAGGCTACGAGCAGTACTTC,CASRTGNRGYEQYF
TRBV7-2,TRBJ1-1,NA,NA,TGTGCCAGCAGCGTAATAAGGGGGTACACTGAAGCTTTCTTT,CASSVIRGYTEAFF
TRBV4-2,TRBJ2-3,TRBD2,NA,TGTGCCAGCAGCCAAAACCCAATAGCGGGGATGGGGACAGATACGCAGTATTTT,CASSQNPIAGMGTDTQYF
TRBV4-1,TRBJ2-1,NA,NA,TGCGCCAGCAGCGAATCGTGGGGGTACGAGCAGTTCTTC,CASSESWGYEQFF
TRBV20-1,TRBJ2-3,TRBD1,NA,TGCAGTGCTCCCCTGGGGACAGGAACCAGGGATACGCAGTATTTT,CSAPLGTGTRDTQYF
TRBV11-2,TRBJ2-7,NA,many,TGTGCCAGCAACTTAGGACCGTCGCGTCGGGAGCAGTACTTC,CASNLGPSRREQYF
TRBV20-1,TRBJ1-2,NA,few,TGCAGTGCTAGTCAGCAGCCCATCTATGGCTACACCTTC,CSASQQPIYGYTF
TRBV20-1,TRBJ1-2,TRBD1,NA,TGCAGTGCCTCACGACGCACTGGGACAGGGGATGGCTACACCTTC,CSASRRTGTGDGYTF
TRBV5-1,TRBJ2-5,TRBD2,few,TGCGCCAGCAGAAGGACTAGCGGGGTTGTAGAGACCCAGTACTTC,CASRRTSGVVETQYF
TRBV20-1,TRBJ2-1,TRBD2,NA,TGCAGTGCTAGGTGGGGGAGGGGCTTATACAATGAGCAGTTCTTC,CSARWGRGLYNEQFF
TRBV5-1,TRBJ2-3,NA,NA,TGCGCCAGTCACTTTCTGGCCTCAGGCACAGATACGCAGTATTTT,CASHFLASGTDTQYF
TRBV6-6,TRBJ1-2,NA,few,TGTGCCAGCAGTTACTTCGGCCAGGGCGTGGGTGGCTACACCTTC,CASSYFGQGVGGYTF
TRBV7-8,TRBJ2-1,NA,few,TGTGCCAGCAGCTCAGCAAAGAGCTCCTACAATGAGCAGTTCTTC,CASSSAKSSYNEQFF
TRBV11-2,TRBJ2-7,NA,few,TGTGCCAGCAGCCCTCAGGATTACTACGAGCAGTACTTC,CASSPQDYYEQYF
TRBV6-5,TRBJ2-7,NA,NA,TGTGCCAGCAGTTACGAAGGGGCGATTTCCTACGAGCAGTACTTC,CASSYEGAISYEQYF
TRBV12-3/TRBV12-4,TRBJ2-1,NA,NA,TGTGCCAGCAGTTTATATCGGGGGCTCCAGAATGAGCAGTTCTTC,CASSLYRGLQNEQFF
TRBV18,TRBJ2-1,TRBD1,NA,TGTGCCAGCGCGGGACAGGGCATCTACAATGAGCAGTTCTTC,CASAGQGIYNEQFF
TRBV6-2/TRBV6-3,TRBJ2-1,TRBD1,NA,TGTGCCAGCTCGACAGGGGGCTACTACAATGAGCAGTTCTTC,CASSTGGYYNEQFF
TRBV20-1,TRBJ2-3,TRBD2,NA,TGCAGTGCTACCCGGGGGGTAGATACGCAGTATTTT,CSATRGVDTQYF
TRBV3-1,TRBJ1-4,TRBD1,NA,TGTGCCAGCAGCCAACGGACAGGGGGCTTTGAAAAACTGTTTTTT,CASSQRTGGFEKLFF
TRBV15,TRBJ2-4,NA,NA,TGTGCCACCAGCAGCAGGGTAAAAGCCAAAAACATTCAGTACTTC,CATSSRVKAKNIQYF
TRBV20-1,TRBJ2-5,NA,few,TGCAGTCCTCCCGGGGCAGCTCAAGAGACCCAGTACTTC,CSPPGAAQETQYF
TRBV7-2,TRBJ1-2,NA,few,TGTGCCAGCAGCTCTGACCCGGGACACCCTCCCCACGGCTACACCTTC,CASSSDPGHPPHGYTF
TRBV5-4,TRBJ1-2,NA,NA,TGTGCCAGCAGCTTGGGACAGCGGCAGGACTATGGCTACACCTTT,CASSLGQRQDYGYTF
TRBV29-1,TRBJ2-3,NA,NA,TGCAGCGTCCGACCGACCGAGTATACGCAGTATTTT,CSVRPTEYTQYF
TRBV20-1,TRBJ2-5,NA,NA,TGCAGTACTCAGGGCAGGGAGTGGGAGACCCAGTACTTC,CSTQGREWETQYF
TRBV6-1,TRBJ2-3,NA,once,TGTGCCAGCACGCGATGGCGCACAGATACGCAGTATTTT,CASTRWRTDTQYF
TRBV7-2,TRBJ1-3,NA,NA,TGTGCCAGCAGCTTAGCGCGGGGAGGGACTGGAAACACCATATATTTT,CASSLARGGTGNTIYF
TRBV7-2,TRBJ2-7,TRBD2,few,TGTGCCAGCAGCCTCTACAACACTAGCGGGGGCCGCCCTTACTACGAGCAGTACTTC,CASSLYNTSGGRPYYEQYF
TRBV19,TRBJ2-3,TRBD2,NA,TGTGCCAGTACTATGACCGGGACTAGCAATACGCAGTATTTT,CASTMTGTSNTQYF
TRBV6-2/TRBV6-3,TRBJ1-2,NA,few,TGTGCCAGCAGGGACACGACAGAATATGGCTACACCTTC,CASRDTTEYGYTF
TRBV7-8,TRBJ2-3,TRBD2,few,TGTGCCAGCGTAGCGGGGACCACAGATACGCAGTATTTT,CASVAGTTDTQYF
TRBV6-2/TRBV6-3,TRBJ2-3,NA,NA,TGTGCCAGCAGGAAGACCAACACAGATACGCAGTATTTT,CASRKTNTDTQYF
TRBV6-2/TRBV6-3,TRBJ2-1,NA,few,TGTGCCAGCAGTTACGCCGAAAAGGGAAGGCAGTTCTTC,CASSYAEKGRQFF
TRBV5-1,TRBJ2-7,NA,few,TGCGCCAGCAGCACGGGACTCCAATCCTACGAGCAGTACTTC,CASSTGLQSYEQYF
TRBV28,TRBJ1-5,NA,NA,TGTGCCAGCAGTTTATTTTCAGGGACGGACAATCAGCCCCAGCATTTT,CASSLFSGTDNQPQHF
TRBV28,TRBJ2-1,TRBD2,NA,TGTGCCAGCAGTTTTCTTAGCGGGGGGGCTGGAAATGAGCAGTTCTTC,CASSFLSGGAGNEQFF
TRBV12-3/TRBV12-4,TRBJ2-3,NA,NA,TGTGCCAGCAGTCCGAGGGCCAGAGATACGCAGTATTTT,CASSPRARDTQYF
TRBV28,TRBJ1-1,NA,few,TGTGCCAGCAGTGGAGTACCGAACACTGAAGCTTTCTTT,CASSGVPNTEAFF
TRBV6-1,TRBJ2-7,NA,NA,TGTGCCAGCAGTGAAGCGCACGGCAGGGCAGGGTACGAGCAGTACTTC,CASSEAHGRAGYEQYF
TRBV12-3/TRBV12-4,TRBJ1-5,NA,NA,TGTGCCAGCAGTTTAAGGGCCCCAAACAATCAGCCCCAGCATTTT,CASSLRAPNNQPQHF
TRBV20-1,TRBJ1-2,NA,few,TGCAGTGCTAGTGTGATTGGCTACACCTTC,CSASVIGYTF
TRBV10-3,TRBJ2-5,TRBD1,once,TGTGCCATCAGCTCCGAGGGACAGGGGAAGGAGACCCAGTACTTC,CAISSEGQGKETQYF
TRBV27,TRBJ2-5,TRBD2,few,TGTGCCATCTCGACTAGCGGGGGGCGACAAGAGACCCAGTACTTC,CAISTSGGRQETQYF
TRBV28,TRBJ1-2,NA,NA,TGTGCCACCGCCATTCCGACAGGATATGGCTACACCTTC,CATAIPTGYGYTF
TRBV28,TRBJ2-1,TRBD2,NA,TGTGCCAGCAGTTTTCAGCGGGGGGACAATGAGCAGTTCTTC,CASSFQRGDNEQFF
TRBV20-1,TRBJ2-7,NA,NA,TGCAGTGCTAGAGATATAGGGAAGTCCTACGAGCAGTACTTC,CSARDIGKSYEQYF
TRBV10-3,TRBJ2-4,NA,few,TGTGCCATCAGTGAGACAGGGCAACTAGCCAAAAACATTCAGTACTTC,CAISETGQLAKNIQYF
TRBV27,TRBJ2-1,NA,few,TGTGCCAGCAACCAGGGAGGACATGAGCAGTTCTTC,CASNQGGHEQFF
TRBV6-5,TRBJ2-4,NA,once,TGTGCCAGCAGAGGGTACAAGGACATTCAGTACTTC,CASRGYKDIQYF
TRBV4-3,TRBJ2-5,NA,NA,TGCGCCAGCAGCCAAGATGGTGGGAAGGTCGGAGAGACCCAGTACTTC,CASSQDGGKVGETQYF
TRBV18,TRBJ2-1,TRBD2,NA,TGTGCCAGCTCACCACCGACGGCGGGGGGCCTTTACAATGAGCAGTTCTTC,CASSPPTAGGLYNEQFF
TRBV9,TRBJ2-1,NA,few,TGTGCCAGCAGCCATGGCGGGCAATCCTACAATGAGCAGTTCTTC,CASSHGGQSYNEQFF